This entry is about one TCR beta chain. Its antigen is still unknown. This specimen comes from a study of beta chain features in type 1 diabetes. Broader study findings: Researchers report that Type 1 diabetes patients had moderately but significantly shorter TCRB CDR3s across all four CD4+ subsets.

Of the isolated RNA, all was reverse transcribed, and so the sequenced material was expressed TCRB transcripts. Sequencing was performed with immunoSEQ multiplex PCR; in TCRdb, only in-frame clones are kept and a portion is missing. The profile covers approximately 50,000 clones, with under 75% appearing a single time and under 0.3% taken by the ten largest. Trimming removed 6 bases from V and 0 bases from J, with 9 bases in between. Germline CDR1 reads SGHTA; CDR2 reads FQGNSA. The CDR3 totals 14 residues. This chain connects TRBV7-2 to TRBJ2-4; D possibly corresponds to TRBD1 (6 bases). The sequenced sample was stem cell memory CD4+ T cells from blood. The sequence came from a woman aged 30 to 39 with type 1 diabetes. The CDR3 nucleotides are TGTGCCAGCAGTCCACAGGGAGCCAAAAACATTCAGTACTTC. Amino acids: CASSPQGAKNIQYF.